This TCR beta chain was sequenced in a study of shared clonotypes between healthy human individuals. CD8 cells classed as naive were CD45RO-negative and positively selected for CCR7, excluding terminally differentiated effector memory CD45RA+ cells. Only Caucasian adults living in Nashville, Tennessee made up the donor group. Assay: immunoSEQ multiplex PCR; the TCRdb copy retains only in-frame clones and omits some. The sample carries about 680,000 clones, about 91% recorded once. The V gene end was trimmed by 3 bases and the J gene end by 3 bases; junction bases not matched to a gene: 5. The CDR3 is 14 residues long. Looked up from germline, CDR1 is MNHNS and CDR2 is SASEGT. Worth noting for this clone: Its antigen is unknown.

Regarding the study as a whole: Relative to clonotypes present in all four donors, those not shared had lower generation probabilities.

The sequencing input was naive CD8+ T cells sorted from blood. This clonotype was obtained from a man under 40 in good health. The genes are TRBV6-1 and TRBJ2-7; 7 bases are a match to TRBD1. The CDR3 bases are TGTGCCAGCAGTGAGGACAGGATTGGCTACGAGCAGTACTTC. It encodes CASSEDRIGYEQYF.